This T cell receptor beta chain was found in a study of control samples from healthy donors and cancer patients. CDR1 and CDR2 from the germline V gene are KGHSH and LQKENI. The CDR3 is made up of 17 amino acids. Trimming cost V 1 base and J 1 base; bases outside gene matches: 9. The assay was immunoSEQ multiplex PCR, and TCRdb's table has in-frame clones only and misses some. The sample carries tens of thousands of clones, approximately 94% recorded once. The specimen sequenced was blood. The TCR sequence derives from a man between 60 and 75 years old in good health. The chain joins TRBV18 to TRBJ1-1, with 7 bases that match TRBD1. The CDR3, as DNA: TGTGCCAGCTCACCACTCCAGGGGGAAAGAACGAACACTGAAGCTTTCTTT. Its protein product is CASSPLQGERTNTEAFF.